The 22 T cell receptor beta chains below were found in one sample sequenced in a study of cytomegalovirus exposure and HLA in healthy donors. The study ran its PCR with 60 Vbeta and 13 Jbeta primers. The protocol was immunoSEQ multiplex PCR, while the TCRdb copy is restricted to in-frame clones and leaves out a portion. Of some 170,000 clones in the sample, 75% are singletons; the top ten hold under 3%. The specimen was PBMCs. The receptors here all came from a woman between 45 and 60 years old in good health and CMV-seropositive.

In this sample, this clone turned up a few times. CDR3 amino acids: CASERTSKFF. The CDR3 DNA is TGTGCCAGCGAGAGGACTAGCAAGTTCTTC. This chain joins TRBV21-1 and TRBJ2-1; the DNA was not compared with TRBD2, the D call given in the table. TRBV21-1 is annotated as a pseudogene. The CDR3 extends over 10 amino acids.

This rearrangement joins TRBV18 to TRBJ2-5; perhaps TRBD1 as D (6 bases). There are 13 residues in the CDR3. V dropped 0 bases and J dropped 5 bases, with 7 bases sitting between them. Germline V gene sequence: CDR1 KGHSH, CDR2 LQKENI. The CDR3 loop reads CASSPPGAETQYF. Written as DNA, the CDR3 is TGTGCCAGCTCACCACCGGGGGCTGAGACCCAGTACTTC.

The chain links TRBV4-1 to TRBJ1-5; perhaps TRBD1 as D (6 bases). The germline V gene has CDR1 MGHRA and CDR2 YSYEKL. This CDR3 has 15 residues. V was clipped by 4 bases and J by 7 bases, with 17 bases between them. Here the CDR3 reads CASSRLPGVSQPQHF. Written as DNA, the CDR3 is TGCGCCAGCAGCCGCCTTCCAGGGGTTTCCCAGCCCCAGCATTTT.

The chain has TRBV6-1 and TRBJ1-1; 7 positions match TRBD1. Losses at the gene ends were 3 bases for V and 5 bases for J; bases not matched to a gene: 3. Germline V gene data show CDR1 as MNHNS and CDR2 as SASEGT. The CDR3 totals 13 residues. The CDR3 spells CASSEGRGTEAFF. In DNA, the CDR3 is TGTGCCAGCAGTGAGGGCAGGGGGACTGAAGCTTTCTTT.

This clone has a handful of counts. The chain uses TRBV10-3 and TRBJ2-1, with 7 bases that match TRBD2. V gave up 5 bases and J gave up 3 bases; unmatched junction bases: 4. Germline V gives CDR1 ENHRY, CDR2 SYGVKD. CDR3 length equals 14 residues. CDR3 DNA sequence: TGTGCCATCAGTCCCGGACTAGTCTACAATGAGCAGTTCTTC. This encodes CAISPGLVYNEQFF.

This chain joins TRBV12-5 and TRBJ1-5; possible D gene TRBD1, 6 bases. V shed 2 bases and J shed 6 bases, with 20 bases lying between them. CDR3 length: 17 residues. Germline V lookup: CDR1 LGHNT, CDR2 FRNRAP. The CDR3 region has the DNA TGTGCTAGTGGTTTGTCGACCGGGACATCCCTTTCTCAGCCCCAGCATTTT. The encoded protein is CASGLSTGTSLSQPQHF.

The rearrangement joins TRBV4-1 to TRBJ1-4; D ambiguous. Trimming took off 3 bases at V and 5 bases at J, with 16 bases between the two ends. The CDR3 is 16 amino acids. The germline gives CDR1 MGHRA, CDR2 YSYEKL. This CDR3 reads CASSHGRTERNEKLFF. The CDR3, as DNA: TGCGCCAGCAGCCACGGGAGGACGGAAAGAAATGAAAAACTGTTTTTT.

The chain is built from TRBV19 and TRBJ2-1; the D gene is possibly TRBD2 (7 bases). Deletions cut 3 bases from V and 5 bases from J, with 11 bases between. This CDR3 is built from 14 residues. Germline V lookup: CDR1 LNHDA, CDR2 SQIVND (reference sequence). CDR3 sequence (DNA): TGTGCCAGTAGTATTAAGGGGGGGGACAATGAGCAGTTCTTC. This codes for CASSIKGGDNEQFF.

The chain combines TRBV2 with TRBJ1-6, with 7 bases identical to TRBD1. The CDR3 has 15 residues. Germline lookup yields CDR1 SNHLY and CDR2 FYNNEI. V lost 5 bases to trimming and J lost 10 bases; unmatched junction nucleotides: 11. CDR3 region: CASSPSPGGASPLHF. The CDR3 coding sequence is TGTGCCAGCAGTCCCTCGCCAGGGGGAGCGTCACCCCTCCACTTT. Full variable domain (outside the CDR3, taken from reference TRBV2 and TRBJ1-6): EPEVTQTPSHQVTQMGQEVILRCVPISNHLYFYWYRQILGQKVEFLVSFYNNEISEKSEIFDDQFSVERPDGSNFTLKIRSTKLEDSAMYFCASSPSPGGASPLHFGNGTRLTVT.

The chain is built from TRBV28 and TRBJ1-6, with 10 positions matching TRBD1. With 8 bases clipped from V and 11 bases from J, the junction kept 12 bases outside the gene matches. In germline, CDR1 is MDHEN, CDR2 SYDVKM. The CDR3 totals 15 residues. CDR3 in amino acids: CASLPLGQGVPPLHF. CDR3 nucleotides: TGTGCCAGCCTCCCCCTTGGACAGGGGGTTCCACCCCTCCACTTT.

This sequence joins TRBV19 and TRBJ2-7; D perhaps matches TRBD1 (5 bases). Looked up from germline, CDR1 is LNHDA and CDR2 is SQIVND (reference sequence). The CDR3 contains 14 residues. V lost 4 bases, J lost 4 bases, and 14 bases lay in between. CDR3 sequence: CASSKQDTAYEQYF. The CDR3 nucleotides read TGTGCCAGTAGTAAACAGGACACGGCATACGAGCAGTACTTC. Variable domain in full (rest from reference TRBV19 and TRBJ2-7): DGGITQSPKYLFRKEGQNVTLSCEQNLNHDAMYWYRQDPGQGLRLIYYSQIVNDFQKGDIAEGYSVSREKKESFPLTVTSAQKNPTAFYLCASSKQDTAYEQYFGPGTRLTVT.

The V and J genes are TRBV6-1 and TRBJ1-2; TRBD1 might be the D (5 bases). The ends were cut back, 2 bases at V and 5 bases at J, with 15 bases in the middle. The CDR3 loop spans 15 amino acids. In germline, CDR1 is MNHNS, CDR2 SASEGT. The CDR3, as DNA: TGTGCCAGCAGTGAATTATGGGCAGGGCTATATGGCTACACCTTC. Translating it yields CASSELWAGLYGYTF.

V usage is TRBV5-6 and J usage is TRBJ2-5; TRBD1 might be the D (7 bases). The V gene's germline CDR1 is SGHDT and CDR2 YYEEEE. The CDR3 is made up of 14 amino acids. Trimming left V 3 bases short and J 4 bases short, with 13 bases between. The CDR3 sequence: CASSSVQGGETQYF. Here the CDR3 DNA reads TGTGCCAGCAGCTCGGTGCAGGGGGGAGAGACCCAGTACTTC.

The CDR3 loop reads CASSPYGSGNYGYTF. The CDR3 nucleotides are TGTGCCAGTAGTCCCTATGGTTCAGGCAACTATGGCTACACCTTC. The chain employs TRBV19 and TRBJ1-2, with D unclear. This CDR3 region has 15 residues. Germline CDR1 is LNHDA and CDR2 is SQIVND (reference sequence). Trimming shortened V by 5 bases and J by 2 bases, and 15 bases separated the two germline ends.

The CDR3 protein is CASRAVEQFF. CDR3 bases: TGTGCCAGCAGGGCTGTTGAGCAGTTCTTC. The chain links TRBV6-1 to TRBJ2-1; D is unclear. Trimming shortened V by 6 bases and J by 9 bases, and 6 bases separated the two germline ends. Germline V gene lookup returns CDR1 MNHNS and CDR2 SASEGT. The CDR3 totals 10 residues.

V and J are TRBV5-4 and TRBJ1-1; the D gene is possibly TRBD1 (5 bases). The CDR3 runs 15 residues. V lost 4 bases and J lost 0, with 13 bases in between. The V gene's germline CDR1 is SGHNT and CDR2 YYREEE (reference sequence). The CDR3 reads CASSARTTVNTEAFF. CDR3 nucleotide sequence: TGTGCCAGCAGCGCGAGGACAACCGTGAACACTGAAGCTTTCTTT.

The V call is TRBV6-5, the J call TRBJ2-5, with 12 bases that match TRBD1. The CDR3 is 15 amino acids. Germline trimming cut 4 bases from V and 5 bases from J; bases unmatched to any gene: 5. Germline V gene sequence: CDR1 MNHEY, CDR2 SVGAGI. In DNA, the CDR3 is TGTGCCAGCAGTTCGGGACAGGGGGCGTTTGAGACCCAGTACTTC. Translating it yields CASSSGQGAFETQYF.

The genes are TRBV7-6 and TRBJ1-1; 9 positions match TRBD1. The CDR3 sequence is 14 residues long. The V and J ends lost 2 bases and 5 bases, in that order; junction bases with no gene match: 3. Germline V CDR1 and CDR2: SGHVS, FNYEAQ. Here the CDR3 reads CASSLTGTGTEAFF. The CDR3 DNA sequence: TGTGCCAGCAGCTTAACCGGGACAGGGACTGAAGCTTTCTTT.

The gene calls are TRBV6-5 and TRBJ1-2; 10 bases agree with TRBD1. The germline V gene encodes CDR1 MNHEY and CDR2 SVGAGI. The CDR3 contains 16 residues. V lost 0 bases to trimming and J lost 6 bases; unmatched junction nucleotides: 7. The CDR3 region has the DNA TGTGCCAGCAGTTACTCGACCACCGGGACAGGGGATGGCTACACCTTC. Residues: CASSYSTTGTGDGYTF.

This clone has only one observation. J is TRBJ2-1 and V is TRBV10-2; 11 bases align to TRBD2. Germline lookup yields CDR1 WSHSY and CDR2 SAAADI. With V trimmed by 5 bases and J by 7 bases, 13 bases remained unmatched. This CDR3 contains 17 residues. The CDR3 loop is CASSRQPSGGPGNEQFF. CDR3 sequence (DNA): TGCGCCAGCAGTCGGCAACCTAGCGGGGGGCCGGGGAATGAGCAGTTCTTC.

This clone was recorded only once. The chain is built from TRBV6-6 and TRBJ2-2; 7 bases line up with TRBD2. Germline assignment: CDR1 MNHNY and CDR2 SVGAGI (reference sequence). J was trimmed by 4 bases and V by 5 bases; bases with no gene match: 7. The CDR3 is 15 residues long. This CDR3 reads CASSNTGGGTGELFF. The CDR3 DNA reads as TGTGCCAGCAGTAACACAGGCGGGGGCACCGGGGAGCTGTTTTTT.

This clone was seen just once. V gene TRBV21-1 combines with J gene TRBJ1-4; the DNA was not compared with TRBD1, the D call given in the table. TRBV21-1 is labeled a pseudogene. The length of the CDR3 is 14 residues. DNA for the CDR3: TGTGCCAGTCCTGAGGGTGGGACAAATGAAAAACTGTTTTTT. This sequence encodes CASPEGGTNEKLFF.